The entry below describes one TCR beta chain. The data derive from a study of T cell changes during pregnancy in multiple sclerosis. Here immunoSEQ multiplex PCR was the method, and the copy in TCRdb shows in-frame clones only, minus some. The profile covers roughly 57,000 clones, with roughly 94% appearing a single time and about 2.5% taken by the ten largest. Germline lookup yields CDR1 SGHRS and CDR2 YFSETQ. The CDR3 is 14 residues long. V lost 6 bases, J lost 1 base, and 14 bases lay in between. This chain links TRBV5-1 with TRBJ2-7; D possibly corresponds to TRBD2 (6 bases). The origin of this receptor is a female donor with multiple sclerosis, enrolled in a pregnancy study. This specimen was CD8+ T cells from peripheral blood mononuclear cells, taken after pregnancy. The CDR3 sequence: CASMEGGSSYEQYF. Written as DNA, the CDR3 is TGCGCCAGCATGGAGGGAGGCTCGTCCTACGAGCAGTACTTC.